The 20 T cell receptor beta chains presented below share a single source sample, sequenced in a study of T cells after yellow fever vaccination. A single record per CDR3 protein comes from TCRdb applying MiXCR to the 5' RACE reads. Of roughly 330,000 distinct CDR3 sequences in the sample, around 6.8% were seen once. The sample was PBMCs, taken roughly 45 days after the first yellow fever vaccination. All receptors come from a man between 18 and 29 years old who received the YFV17D yellow fever vaccine.

In this sample, this clonotype turned up a few times. V gene TRBV7-6 combines with J gene TRBJ2-5, with TRBD2 matching over 8 bases. Looked up from germline, CDR1 is SGHVS and CDR2 is FNYEAQ. The CDR3 sequence is 15 residues long. The ends lost 3 bases at V and 5 bases at J; junction bases unmatched: 8. The CDR3 sequence is CASSLVGGALETQYF. The DNA of the CDR3 is TGTGCCAGCAGCTTGGTCGGGGGGGCCTTGGAGACCCAGTACTTC.

This clonotype was seen repeatedly, ten times or more. The V and J genes are TRBV27 and TRBJ2-3; D may be TRBD1 or TRBD2 (6 bases each). The CDR3 consists of 14 residues. From germline, CDR1 is MNHEY and CDR2 SMNVEV (reference sequence). Between the trimmed V and J ends, which lost 5 bases and 8 bases, there was a span of 17 bases. CDR3 amino acids: CASSHRARGGTQYF. DNA for the CDR3: TGTGCCAGCAGTCACAGGGCCCGGGGAGGTACGCAGTATTTT.

The chain combines TRBV4-2 with TRBJ1-4, with 9 bases fitting TRBD1. Germline values: CDR1 LGHNA, CDR2 YNFKEQ. This CDR3 region has 15 residues. Losses at the gene ends were 0 bases for V and 15 bases for J; bases not matched to a gene: 11. CDR3 in amino acids: CASSQEGTGYSRVFF. DNA for the CDR3: TGTGCCAGCAGCCAAGAGGGGACAGGGTACAGTCGGGTGTTTTTT.

In this sample, this clonotype turned up many times. The rearrangement uses TRBV12-3 or TRBV12-4 and TRBJ2-1, with 7 nucleotides matching TRBD2. This CDR3 comprises 14 residues. The junction had 4 bases not matched to a gene; V was cut back by 1 base and J by 7 bases. The CDR3 reads CASSLGLAVNEQFF. The DNA of the CDR3 is TGTGCCAGCAGTTTAGGTCTAGCGGTGAATGAGCAGTTCTTC.

This clonotype has a handful of counts. J is TRBJ2-5 and V is TRBV7-2; TRBD1 aligns across 11 bases. CDR1 and CDR2 from the germline V gene are SGHTA and FQGNSA. The V and J ends lost 5 bases and 7 bases, in that order; junction bases with no gene match: 6. This CDR3 is built from 14 residues. This chain's CDR3 is CASSRTGGDGTQYF. The CDR3 bases are TGTGCCAGCAGCCGGACAGGGGGCGATGGGACCCAGTACTTC.

CDR3 in amino acids: CASSLINNPSTGELFF. The CDR3 DNA reads as TGTGCCAGCAGCTTAATTAACAACCCATCTACCGGGGAGCTGTTTTTT. The chain joins TRBV11-2 to TRBJ2-2; D remains ambiguous. Trimming removed 2 bases from V and 5 bases from J, with 15 bases in between. The CDR3 has 16 amino acids. Germline V gene data show CDR1 as SGHAT and CDR2 as FQNNGV.

This clonotype was seen a few times. The chain recombines TRBV6-1 with TRBJ2-6; D ambiguous. CDR3 size: 16 residues. The V end was cut by 5 bases, the J end by 0 bases, with 11 bases between. Germline V CDR1 and CDR2: MNHNS, SASEGT. For the CDR3, the DNA is TGTGCCAGCAGTAGACAAGGCAGCTCTGGGGCCAACGTCCTGACTTTC. It is translated as CASSRQGSSGANVLTF.

This rearrangement joins TRBV5-1 to TRBJ2-2, with D perhaps TRBD2 (5 bases). Trimming stripped 5 bases from V and 4 bases from J, with 21 bases between. The CDR3 extends over 17 amino acids. Germline V gives CDR1 SGHRS, CDR2 YFSETQ. The CDR3 spells CASSRIASLSGTGELFF. DNA of the CDR3: TGCGCCAGCAGTCGGATTGCTAGCTTAAGCGGCACCGGGGAGCTGTTTTTT. The full variable domain, with the rest looked up from reference TRBV5-1 and TRBJ2-2, is KAGVTQTPRYLIKTRGQQVTLSCSPISGHRSVSWYQQTPGQGLQFLFEYFSETQRNKGNFPGRFSGRQFSNSRSEMNVSTLELGDSALYLCASSRIASLSGTGELFFGEGSRLTVL.

CDR3 region: CASRLGGAYEQYF. The CDR3 DNA sequence: TGCGCCAGCAGGCTTGGGGGCGCCTACGAGCAGTACTTC. V is TRBV5-1 and J is TRBJ2-7, with D perhaps matching TRBD1 (6 bases). With 5 bases removed from V and 2 bases from J, the gap between germline ends came to 11 bases. The CDR3 has 13 amino acids. The V gene's germline CDR1 is SGHRS and CDR2 YFSETQ. Drawing the rest from reference TRBV5-1 and TRBJ2-7, the complete variable domain is KAGVTQTPRYLIKTRGQQVTLSCSPISGHRSVSWYQQTPGQGLQFLFEYFSETQRNKGNFPGRFSGRQFSNSRSEMNVSTLELGDSALYLCASRLGGAYEQYFGPGTRLTVT.

In its sample, this clonotype was seen a few times. The chain has TRBV5-4 and TRBJ2-7; D is possibly TRBD1 or TRBD2 (5 bases each). The CDR3 is 14 residues long. Germline CDR1 is SGHNT and CDR2 is YYREEE (reference sequence). The V gene lost 2 bases and the J gene lost 6 bases, with 15 bases spanning the gap. CDR3 loop: CASSFGPGSGEQYV. The CDR3 coding sequence is TGTGCCAGCAGCTTTGGGCCAGGGAGTGGCGAGCAGTACGTC.

This clonotype was observed at least ten times. V and J are TRBV12-3 or TRBV12-4 and TRBJ2-1; D is unresolved. V was cut by 6 bases and J by 10 bases, with 10 bases left in between. The CDR3 runs 11 residues. Here the CDR3 reads CASSPGSEQFF. The CDR3 DNA reads TGTGCCAGCAGCCCCGGGTCAGAGCAGTTCTTC.

This clonotype came up a few times. This chain joins TRBV6-1 and TRBJ2-1, with D possibly matching TRBD2 (7 bases). The V and J ends lost 5 bases and 8 bases respectively, with 19 bases between them. Germline V gene lookup returns CDR1 MNHNS and CDR2 SASEGT. The CDR3 covers 15 residues. The CDR3 region is CASSPRGAFDYEQFF. DNA for the CDR3: TGTGCCAGCAGTCCCCGGGGGGCTTTCGATTATGAGCAGTTCTTC.

The V gene is TRBV6-2 or TRBV6-3, the J gene TRBJ2-4, with no clear D. Deletions cut 4 bases from V and 4 bases from J, with 14 bases between. Germline CDR1 reads MNHEY; CDR2 reads SVGEGT. CDR3 length: 15 amino acids. CDR3 loop: CASSLRTVGKNIQYF. The DNA of the CDR3 is TGTGCCAGCAGTTTGCGGACGGTTGGGAAAAACATTCAGTACTTC.

J is TRBJ1-3 and V is TRBV12-5; D is possibly TRBD1 (5 bases). Germline V gene lookup returns CDR1 LGHNT and CDR2 FRNRAP. The V end was cut by 0 bases, the J end by 1 base, with 13 bases between. The CDR3 runs 17 residues. CDR3 nucleotides: TGTGCTAGTGGTTTGGTACTATCGGCAGGGTCTGGAAACACCATATATTTT. Translated: CASGLVLSAGSGNTIYF.

This clonotype occurred a few times. The V call is TRBV20-1, the J call TRBJ2-4; 8 positions match TRBD2. This CDR3 contains 18 residues. V dropped 1 base and J dropped 1; count of bases not matched to a gene: 12. Germline V CDR1 and CDR2: DFQATT, SNEGSKA (reference sequence). CDR3 sequence (DNA): TGCAGTGCTAGAGCTGATGGAGCGGGGGTTGGGGCCAAAAACATTCAGTACTTC. This codes for CSARADGAGVGAKNIQYF.

A few counts support this clonotype. The chain recombines TRBV12-3 or TRBV12-4 with TRBJ2-1, with a possible D match to TRBD1 (5 bases). The germline V and J ends were trimmed by 1 base and 5 bases, with 12 bases remaining between them. This CDR3 is built from 15 residues. In DNA, the CDR3 is TGTGCCAGCAGTTTAGGTCAGGGATGGAACAATGAGCAGTTCTTC. Translated: CASSLGQGWNNEQFF.

This clonotype was detected a few times. The rearrangement links TRBV7-9 to TRBJ2-3; D assignment may be TRBD1 or TRBD2 (5 bases each). Germline V gene sequence: CDR1 SEHNR, CDR2 FQNEAQ (reference sequence). The CDR3 length is 15 residues. V was pared by 7 bases and J by 6 bases, with 20 bases between. CDR3 coding DNA: TGTGCCAGCATCCCCTTGGGGGTGCAGACGGATACGCAGTATTTT. It translates to CASIPLGVQTDTQYF.

This clonotype has only a few counts. V gene TRBV12-3 or TRBV12-4 combines with J gene TRBJ1-3; TRBD1 agrees at 8 bases. The trim removed 5 bases at V and 0 bases at J, leaving 6 bases unmatched. This CDR3 comprises 16 residues. The CDR3 DNA reads as TGTGCCAGCAGTCCGGACAGGGCCGGCTCTGGAAACACCATATATTTT. Amino acid sequence: CASSPDRAGSGNTIYF.

V and J are TRBV28 and TRBJ1-5; no clear D. This CDR3 region has 16 residues. V lost 2 bases to trimming and J lost 3 bases, with 14 bases between them. Germline-derived CDR1 and CDR2 are MDHEN and SYDVKM. Written as DNA, the CDR3 is TGTGCCAGCAGTTTAGATCAGATTCTTCCCAATCAGCCCCAGCATTTT. It encodes CASSLDQILPNQPQHF.

Ten or more counts support this clonotype. The genes are TRBV4-2 and TRBJ1-2; D is undetermined. The CDR3 runs to 14 residues. CDR1 and CDR2 from the germline V gene are LGHNA and YNFKEQ. The ends were cut back, 1 base at V and 5 bases at J, with 11 bases in the middle. This chain's CDR3 is CASSQVAEVYGYTF. The CDR3 DNA follows: TGTGCCAGCAGCCAAGTCGCGGAAGTTTATGGCTACACCTTC.